The source of this TCR beta chain is a study of blood T cell repertoires in COVID-19 (dated by TCRdb to the early 2020s). In terms of the full investigation: Collaborator samples came from the United States, Italy and Spain and covered acute and convalescent phases of COVID-19. The material from the prospective study consisted of cDNA or gDNA derived from T cells, B-cell-depleted T cells, or PBMCs. Subjects who had been exposed to COVID-19, were actively infected with it, or had recovered from it provided the deeply sampled blood TCRbeta repertoires that made up the dataset. The repertoires were released in a freely available public database meant as a resource for research on the immune response to SARS-CoV-2. The samples were drawn from two sources: the first 160 participants of the ongoing ImmuneRACE study, and 1,200 or so subjects contributed by 6 global collaborators. The sample metadata nearly always contained a de-identified subject ID, COVID-19 status, age in years and sex. HLA class I and class II types, where available, came from metadata supplied by the sample provider rather than from assay-based typing.

V loses 0 bases of germline sequence and J loses 0 bases, and the interval between the two ends is 23 bases. Spanning cysteine to phenylalanine, the CDR3 consists of 20 amino acids. Only CDR3 DNA is held: 60 bases, read in frame from base 1. Via the germline V gene, CDR1 is SGHNT and CDR2 YENEEA. General findings and caveats noted by the study authors: How much clinical and demographic metadata was included differed by source and by participant, and the metadata was provided uncurated.

The immunoSEQ Assay, a bias-controlled multiplex PCR, was used to amplify TCRbeta CDR3 regions from genomic DNA. The study's processing was this. Within the assay, amplification of reference gene primers was used to estimate how many nucleated cells each sample contained. To quantify the absolute abundance of each unique TCRbeta CDR3 rearrangement, sequence reads were collapsed and filtered. For each sample, productive Simpson clonality was calculated as the square root of Simpson's diversity index over productive rearrangements. Not all clones reach the TCRdb copy of this immuneACCESS table, which keeps in-frame sequences only. Checked studies attribute under half of the gap to unresolved V genes and leave the rest unexplained. The V and J calls and the clone size are those of that table, but D and trimming were determined from the DNA. The sample profile shows more than 65,000 clones; more than 70% of them were found once. The leading ten clones occupy 6.3% of the sample.

Collaborating institutions collected whole blood in K2EDTA tubes following their own protocols. For TCRbeta analysis, collaborators shipped samples in one of three forms: frozen whole blood, isolated PBMCs, or DNA extracted from either of those sample types. This clone has a handful of counts. Its antigen has not been determined. No base qualities exist here, and no much larger clone lies one base off it. Recombination joined TRBV11-3 with TRBJ1-1, with TRBD1 as a weak D call on 6 bases. Material: peripheral blood. This TCR was recovered from a woman in her sixties with acute or convalescent COVID-19. The CDR3 here reads CASSLDHLPRTDFMNTEAFF. The bases are TGTGCCAGCAGCTTAGACCACTTACCGCGGACAGACTTCATGAACACTGAAGCTTTCTTT.